This T cell receptor (beta chain) derives from a study of cytomegalovirus exposure and HLA in healthy donors. Study observations and caveats: Later examination showed HLA-associated TCR beta chains had greater clonal expansion than equally common others.

With 60 Vbeta and 13 Jbeta primers, the PCR was carried out. Clones were read by immunoSEQ multiplex PCR, and TCRdb kept only the in-frame ones, dropping some. The repertoire table contains some 30,000 clones. On this clone: Its antigen is undetermined.

The CDR3 sequence is 13 residues long. Trimming left V 2 bases short and J 5 bases short, with 9 bases between. The germline V gene has CDR1 SNHLY and CDR2 FYNNEI. The donors comprised healthy bone marrow donors. The chain carries TRBV2 and TRBJ1-2; D possibly corresponds to TRBD1 (6 bases). This clonotype was obtained from a female donor in good health and CMV-seronegative. Source material: PBMCs. Written as DNA, the CDR3 is TGTGCCAGCAGTGAAATACAGGGTTATGGCTACACCTTC. Its translation is CASSEIQGYGYTF.